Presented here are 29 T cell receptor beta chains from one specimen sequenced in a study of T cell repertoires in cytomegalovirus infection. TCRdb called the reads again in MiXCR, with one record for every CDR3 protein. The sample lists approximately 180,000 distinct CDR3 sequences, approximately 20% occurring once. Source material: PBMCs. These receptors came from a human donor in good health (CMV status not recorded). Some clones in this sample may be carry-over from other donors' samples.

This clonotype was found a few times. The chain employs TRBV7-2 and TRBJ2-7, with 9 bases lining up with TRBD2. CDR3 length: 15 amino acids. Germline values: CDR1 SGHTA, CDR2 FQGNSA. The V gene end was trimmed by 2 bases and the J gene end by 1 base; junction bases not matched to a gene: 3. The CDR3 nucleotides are TGTGCCAGCAGCTTAAGGACTAGCGTTTCCTACGAGCAGTACTTC. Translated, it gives CASSLRTSVSYEQYF.

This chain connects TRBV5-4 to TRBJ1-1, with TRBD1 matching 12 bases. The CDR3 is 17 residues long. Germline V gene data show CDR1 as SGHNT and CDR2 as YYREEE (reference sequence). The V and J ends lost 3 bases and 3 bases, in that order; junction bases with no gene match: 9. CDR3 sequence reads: CASSWIGTGGRHTEAFF. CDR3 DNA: TGTGCCAGCAGCTGGATAGGGACAGGGGGCAGGCACACTGAAGCTTTCTTT.

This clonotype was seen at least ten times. The CDR3 bases are TGTGCCAGCACCGAACTCGGGGGAGGGGTAGATACGCAGTATTTT. This codes for CASTELGGGVDTQYF. This sequence joins TRBV7-2 and TRBJ2-3; 7 bases are shared with TRBD2. The junction had 12 bases not matched to a gene; V was cut back by 7 bases and J by 5 bases. Germline V gene sequence: CDR1 SGHTA, CDR2 FQGNSA. The CDR3 runs to 15 residues.

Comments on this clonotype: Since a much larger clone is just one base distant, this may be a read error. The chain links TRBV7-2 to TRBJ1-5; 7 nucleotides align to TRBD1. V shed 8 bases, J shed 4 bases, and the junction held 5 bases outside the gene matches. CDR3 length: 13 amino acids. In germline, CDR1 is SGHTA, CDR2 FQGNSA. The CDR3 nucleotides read TGTGCCAGCTTAGGGGGCCCAAATCAGCCCCAGCATTTT. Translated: CASLGGPNQPQHF. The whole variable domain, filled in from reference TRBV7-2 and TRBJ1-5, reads GAGVSQSPSNKVTEKGKDVELRCDPISGHTALYWYRQSLGQGLEFLIYFQGNSAPDKSGLPSDRFSAERTGGSVSTLTIQRTQQEDSAVYLCASLGGPNQPQHFGDGTRLSIL.

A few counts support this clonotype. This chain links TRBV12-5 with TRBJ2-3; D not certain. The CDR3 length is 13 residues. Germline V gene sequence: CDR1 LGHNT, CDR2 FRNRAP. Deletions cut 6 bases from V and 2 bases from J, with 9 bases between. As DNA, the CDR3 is TGTGCTAGTGGCCCCAGAAACACAGATACGCAGTATTTT. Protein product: CASGPRNTDTQYF.

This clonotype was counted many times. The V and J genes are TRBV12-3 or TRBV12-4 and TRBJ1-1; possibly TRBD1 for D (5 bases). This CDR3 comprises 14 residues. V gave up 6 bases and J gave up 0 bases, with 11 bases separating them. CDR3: CASSTGRMNTEAFF. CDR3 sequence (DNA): TGTGCCAGCAGCACGGGACGGATGAACACTGAAGCTTTCTTT.

CDR3: CASRRGDGSNQPQHF. In nucleotides, the CDR3 is TGTGCCAGCAGGAGGGGAGACGGTAGCAATCAGCCCCAGCATTTT. The chain joins TRBV6-1 to TRBJ1-5, with D tentatively TRBD1 (5 bases). Germline-derived CDR1 and CDR2 are MNHNS and SASEGT. The CDR3 is 15 residues long. The ends were cut back, 6 bases at V and 0 bases at J, with 12 bases in the middle.

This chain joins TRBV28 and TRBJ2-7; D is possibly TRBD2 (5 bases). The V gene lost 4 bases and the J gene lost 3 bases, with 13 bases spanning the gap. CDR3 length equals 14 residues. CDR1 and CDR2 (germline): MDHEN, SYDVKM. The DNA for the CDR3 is TGTGCCAGCAGTTCCCAAGACGGGATCTACGAGCAGTACTTC. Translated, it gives CASSSQDGIYEQYF.

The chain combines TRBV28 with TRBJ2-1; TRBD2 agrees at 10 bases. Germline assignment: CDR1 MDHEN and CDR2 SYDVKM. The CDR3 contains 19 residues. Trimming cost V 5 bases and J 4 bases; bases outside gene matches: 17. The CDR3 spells CASSPSGLAGAYGYNEQFF. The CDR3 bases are TGTGCCAGCAGTCCCTCGGGGCTAGCGGGAGCCTATGGATACAATGAGCAGTTCTTC. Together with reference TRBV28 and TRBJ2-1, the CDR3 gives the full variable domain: DVKVTQSSRYLVKRTGEKVFLECVQDMDHENMFWYRQDPGLGLRLIYFSYDVKMKEKGDIPEGYSVSREKKERFSLILESASTNQTSMYLCASSPSGLAGAYGYNEQFFGPGTRLTVL.

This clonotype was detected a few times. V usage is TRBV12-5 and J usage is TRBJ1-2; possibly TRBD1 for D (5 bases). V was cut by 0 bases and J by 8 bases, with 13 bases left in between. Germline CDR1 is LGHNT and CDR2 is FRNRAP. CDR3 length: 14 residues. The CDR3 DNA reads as TGTGCTAGTGGTTTGGTATTGGGGGTCGGGGGCTACACCTTC. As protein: CASGLVLGVGGYTF.

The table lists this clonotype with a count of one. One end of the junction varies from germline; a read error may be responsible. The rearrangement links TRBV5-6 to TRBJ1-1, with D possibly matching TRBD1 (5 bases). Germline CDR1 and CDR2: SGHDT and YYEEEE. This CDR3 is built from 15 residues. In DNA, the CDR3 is TGTGCCGGCAGCTCTGGGGCCGGGGGAGGCACTGAAGCTTTCTTT. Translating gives CAGSSGAGGGTEAFF.

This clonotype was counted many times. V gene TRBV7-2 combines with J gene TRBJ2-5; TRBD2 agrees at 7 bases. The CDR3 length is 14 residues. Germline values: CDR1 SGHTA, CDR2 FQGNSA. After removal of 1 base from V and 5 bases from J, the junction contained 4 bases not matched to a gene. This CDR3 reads CASSLGGAGETQYF. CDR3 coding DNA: TGTGCCAGCAGCTTAGGCGGAGCGGGGGAGACCCAGTACTTC.

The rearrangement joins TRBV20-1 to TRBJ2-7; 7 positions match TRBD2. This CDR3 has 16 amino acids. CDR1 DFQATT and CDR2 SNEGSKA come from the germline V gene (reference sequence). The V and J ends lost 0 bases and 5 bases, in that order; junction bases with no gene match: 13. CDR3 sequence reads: CSARDPQGGSKNEQYF. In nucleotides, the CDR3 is TGCAGTGCTAGAGACCCCCAGGGCGGGAGTAAAAACGAGCAGTACTTC.

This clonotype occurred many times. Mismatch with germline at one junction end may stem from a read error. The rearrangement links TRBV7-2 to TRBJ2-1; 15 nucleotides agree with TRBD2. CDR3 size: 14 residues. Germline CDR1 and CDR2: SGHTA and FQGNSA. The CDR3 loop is CASSLRTSGRACIF. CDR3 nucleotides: TGTGCCAGCAGCCTCCGGACTAGCGGGAGGGCCTGTATCTTC.

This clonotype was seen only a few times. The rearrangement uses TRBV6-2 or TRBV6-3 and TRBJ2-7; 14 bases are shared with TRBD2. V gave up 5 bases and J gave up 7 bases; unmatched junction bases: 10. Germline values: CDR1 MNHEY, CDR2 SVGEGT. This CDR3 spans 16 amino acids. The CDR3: CASSIRLAGGPDEQYF. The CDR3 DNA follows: TGTGCCAGCAGTATCCGACTAGCGGGAGGGCCTGATGAGCAGTACTTC.

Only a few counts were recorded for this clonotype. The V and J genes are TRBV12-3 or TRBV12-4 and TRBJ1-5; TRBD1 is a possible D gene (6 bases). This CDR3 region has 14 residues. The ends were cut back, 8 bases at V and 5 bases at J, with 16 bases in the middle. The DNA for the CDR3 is TGTGCCAGCCAGGGAGGGGGAAACTATCAGCCCCAGCATTTT. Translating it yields CASQGGGNYQPQHF.

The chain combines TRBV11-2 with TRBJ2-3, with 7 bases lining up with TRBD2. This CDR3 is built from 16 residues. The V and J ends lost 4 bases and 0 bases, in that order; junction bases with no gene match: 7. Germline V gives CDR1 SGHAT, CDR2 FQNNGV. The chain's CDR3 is CASSWGGGVSTDTQYF. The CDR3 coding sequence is TGTGCCAGCAGCTGGGGGGGGGGGGTTAGCACAGATACGCAGTATTTT. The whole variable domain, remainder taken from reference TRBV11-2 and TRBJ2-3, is EAGVAQSPRYKIIEKRQSVAFWCNPISGHATLYWYQQILGQGPKLLIQFQNNGVVDDSQLPKDRFSAERLKGVDSTLKIQPAKLEDSAVYLCASSWGGGVSTDTQYFGPGTRLTVL.

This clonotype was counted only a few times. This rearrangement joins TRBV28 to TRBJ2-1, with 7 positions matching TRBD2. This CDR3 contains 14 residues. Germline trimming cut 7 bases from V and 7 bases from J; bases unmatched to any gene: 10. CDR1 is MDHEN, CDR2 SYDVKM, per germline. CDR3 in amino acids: CASIRAGVRNEQFF. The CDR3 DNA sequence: TGTGCCAGCATTAGGGCGGGAGTGCGGAATGAGCAGTTCTTC.

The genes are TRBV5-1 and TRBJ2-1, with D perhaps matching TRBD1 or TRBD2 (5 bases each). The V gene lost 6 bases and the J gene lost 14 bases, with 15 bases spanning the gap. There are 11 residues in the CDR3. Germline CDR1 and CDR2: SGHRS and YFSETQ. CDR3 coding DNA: TGCGCCAGCAATCTTGGGACGGAAGAGTTCTTC. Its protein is CASNLGTEEFF.

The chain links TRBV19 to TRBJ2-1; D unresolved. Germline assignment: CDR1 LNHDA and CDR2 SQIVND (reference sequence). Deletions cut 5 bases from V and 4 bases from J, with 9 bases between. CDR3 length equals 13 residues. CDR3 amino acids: CASSAARYNEQFF. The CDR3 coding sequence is TGTGCCAGTAGTGCGGCTAGGTACAATGAGCAGTTCTTC.

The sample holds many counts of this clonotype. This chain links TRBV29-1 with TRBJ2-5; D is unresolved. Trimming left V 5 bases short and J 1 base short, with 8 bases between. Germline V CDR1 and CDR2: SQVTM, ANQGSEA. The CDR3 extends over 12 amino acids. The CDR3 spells CSVSQIQETQYF. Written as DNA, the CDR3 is TGCAGCGTTTCGCAGATCCAAGAGACCCAGTACTTC.

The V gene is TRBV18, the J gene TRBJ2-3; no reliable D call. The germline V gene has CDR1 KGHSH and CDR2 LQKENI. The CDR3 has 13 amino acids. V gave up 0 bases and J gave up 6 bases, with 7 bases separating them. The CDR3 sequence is CASSPPTADTQYF. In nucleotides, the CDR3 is TGTGCCAGCTCACCACCTACAGCTGATACGCAGTATTTT.

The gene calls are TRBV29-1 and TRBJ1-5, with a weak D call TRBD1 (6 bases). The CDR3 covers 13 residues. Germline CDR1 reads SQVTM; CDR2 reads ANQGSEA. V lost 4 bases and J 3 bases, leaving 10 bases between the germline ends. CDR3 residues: CSVGRGDNQPQHF. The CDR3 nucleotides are TGCAGCGTTGGCAGGGGAGACAATCAGCCCCAGCATTTT.

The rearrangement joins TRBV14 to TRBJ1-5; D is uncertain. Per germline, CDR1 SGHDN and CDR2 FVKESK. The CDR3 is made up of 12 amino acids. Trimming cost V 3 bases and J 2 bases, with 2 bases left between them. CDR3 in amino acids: CASSHRNQPQHF. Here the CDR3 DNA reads TGTGCCAGCAGCCACCGCAATCAGCCCCAGCATTTT.

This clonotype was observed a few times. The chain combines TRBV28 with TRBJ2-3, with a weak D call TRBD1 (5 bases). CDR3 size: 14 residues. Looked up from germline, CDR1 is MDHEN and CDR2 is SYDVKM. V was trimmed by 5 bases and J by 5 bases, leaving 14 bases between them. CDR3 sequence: CASSIGSGIDTQYF. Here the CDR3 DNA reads TGTGCCAGCAGTATCGGATCAGGGATAGATACGCAGTATTTT.

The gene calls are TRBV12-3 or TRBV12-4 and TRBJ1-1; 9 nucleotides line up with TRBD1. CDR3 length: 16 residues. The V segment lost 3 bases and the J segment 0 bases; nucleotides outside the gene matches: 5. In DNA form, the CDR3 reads TGTGCCAGCAGTTTCGGGACAGGGATCATGAACACTGAAGCTTTCTTT. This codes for CASSFGTGIMNTEAFF.

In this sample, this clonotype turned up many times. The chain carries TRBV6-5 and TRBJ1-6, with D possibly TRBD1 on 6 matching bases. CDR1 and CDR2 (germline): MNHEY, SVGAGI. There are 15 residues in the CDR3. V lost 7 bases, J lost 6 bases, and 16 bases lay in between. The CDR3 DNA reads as TGTGCCAGCACCAGAACAGGGAGTATTAATTCACCCCTCCACTTT. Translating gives CASTRTGSINSPLHF.

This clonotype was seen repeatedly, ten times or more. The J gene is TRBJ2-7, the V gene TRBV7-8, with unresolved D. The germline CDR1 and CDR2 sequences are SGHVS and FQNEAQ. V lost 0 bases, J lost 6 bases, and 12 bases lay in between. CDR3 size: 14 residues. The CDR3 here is CASSLAGNGLEQYF. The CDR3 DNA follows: TGTGCCAGCAGCTTAGCGGGAAACGGGCTCGAGCAGTACTTC. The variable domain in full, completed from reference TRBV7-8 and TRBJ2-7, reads GAGVSQSPRYKVAKRGQDVALRCDPISGHVSLFWYQQALGQGPEFLTYFQNEAQLDKSGLPSDRFFAERPEGSVSTLKIQRTQQEDSAVYLCASSLAGNGLEQYFGPGTRLTVT.

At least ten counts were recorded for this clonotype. The CDR3 coding sequence is TGTGCCAGCAGCTCGAGGGTAAGCTCCTACGAGCAGTACTTC. Translating it yields CASSSRVSSYEQYF. The chain uses TRBV7-2 and TRBJ2-7, with D possibly matching TRBD2 (5 bases). The CDR3 runs to 14 residues. The germline V and J ends were trimmed by 4 bases and 0 bases, with 10 bases remaining between them. Germline CDR1 is SGHTA and CDR2 is FQGNSA. The whole variable domain, filled in from reference TRBV7-2 and TRBJ2-7, reads GAGVSQSPSNKVTEKGKDVELRCDPISGHTALYWYRQSLGQGLEFLIYFQGNSAPDKSGLPSDRFSAERTGGSVSTLTIQRTQQEDSAVYLCASSSRVSSYEQYFGPGTRLTVT.